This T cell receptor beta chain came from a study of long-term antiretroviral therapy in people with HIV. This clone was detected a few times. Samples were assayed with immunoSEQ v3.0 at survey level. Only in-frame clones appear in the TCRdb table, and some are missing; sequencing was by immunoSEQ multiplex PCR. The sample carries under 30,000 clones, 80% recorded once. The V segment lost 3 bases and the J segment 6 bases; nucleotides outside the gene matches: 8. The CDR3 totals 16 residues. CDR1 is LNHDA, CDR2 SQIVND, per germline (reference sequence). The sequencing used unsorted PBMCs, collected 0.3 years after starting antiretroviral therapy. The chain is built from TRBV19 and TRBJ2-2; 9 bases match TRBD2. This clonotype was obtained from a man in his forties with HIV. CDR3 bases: TGTGCCAGTAGTATTTGGGCTAGCGGGACGGCCGGGGAGCTGTTTTTT. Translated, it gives CASSIWASGTAGELFF.